There are many counts of the clone carrying this TCR beta chain. Its target is unknown. The sample's time point: newly diagnosed GD, antithyroid drugs for less than 3 months. PBMC RNA was the source of the TCR library. The TCR beta library used iRepertoire HTBI primers with Arm-PCR amplification of CDR3. TCRdb passed the multiplex PCR reads through MiXCR, listing each CDR3 protein once. The sample yields 400,000 to 650,000 distinct CDR3 sequences, about 16% seen once. The data belong to a study of regulatory T cells in long-lasting Graves disease. Study-level results: Persistent Graves' patients showed less TCR diversity than newly diagnosed ones.

V was trimmed by 6 bases and J by 0 bases, leaving 14 bases between them. This CDR3 has 15 residues. These data were also reused for a study on T cells in Graves' hyperthyroidism and ophthalmopathy.

Sequenced material: peripheral blood mononuclear cells (PBMCs), taken at new diagnosis, from a patient treated with antithyroid drugs. The sequence was collected from a woman aged 40 to 65 with Graves disease. This chain connects TRBV12-3 or TRBV12-4 to TRBJ1-2; D gene ambiguous. The CDR3 loop reads CASSRGDGANYGYTF. The CDR3 DNA is TGTGCCAGCAGCCGGGGAGACGGAGCTAACTATGGCTACACCTTC.